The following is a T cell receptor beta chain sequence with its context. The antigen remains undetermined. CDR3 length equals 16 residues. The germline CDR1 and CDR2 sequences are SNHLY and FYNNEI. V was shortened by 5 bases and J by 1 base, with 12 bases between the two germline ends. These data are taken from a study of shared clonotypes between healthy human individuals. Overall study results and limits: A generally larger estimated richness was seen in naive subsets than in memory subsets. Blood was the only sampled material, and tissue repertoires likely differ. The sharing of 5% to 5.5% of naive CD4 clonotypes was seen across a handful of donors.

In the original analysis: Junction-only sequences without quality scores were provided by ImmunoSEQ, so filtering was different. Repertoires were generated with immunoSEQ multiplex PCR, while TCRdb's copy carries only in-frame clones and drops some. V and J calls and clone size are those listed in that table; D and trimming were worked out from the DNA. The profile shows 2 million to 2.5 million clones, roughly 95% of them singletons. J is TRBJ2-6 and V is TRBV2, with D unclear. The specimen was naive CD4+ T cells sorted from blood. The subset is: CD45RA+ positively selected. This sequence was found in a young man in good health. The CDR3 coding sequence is TGTGCCAGCAGTCGCCGAGGCCGGTCTGGGGCCAACGTCCTGACTTTC. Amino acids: CASSRRGRSGANVLTF.